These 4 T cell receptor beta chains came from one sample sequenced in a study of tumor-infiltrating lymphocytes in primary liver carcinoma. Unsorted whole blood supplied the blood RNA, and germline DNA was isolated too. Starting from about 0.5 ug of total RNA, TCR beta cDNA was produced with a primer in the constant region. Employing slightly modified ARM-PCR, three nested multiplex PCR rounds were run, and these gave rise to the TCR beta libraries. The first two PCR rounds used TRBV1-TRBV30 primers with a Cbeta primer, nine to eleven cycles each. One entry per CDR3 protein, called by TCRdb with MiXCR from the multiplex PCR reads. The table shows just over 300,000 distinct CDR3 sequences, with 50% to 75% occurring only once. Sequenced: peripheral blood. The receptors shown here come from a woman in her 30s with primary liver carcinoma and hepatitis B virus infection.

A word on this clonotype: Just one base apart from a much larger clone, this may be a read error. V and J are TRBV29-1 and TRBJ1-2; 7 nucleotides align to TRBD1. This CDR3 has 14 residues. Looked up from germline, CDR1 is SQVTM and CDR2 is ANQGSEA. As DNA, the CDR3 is TGCGGCGTAGACGTTGACAGGGCCGGCTATGGCTACACCTTC. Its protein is CGVDVDRAGYGYTF.

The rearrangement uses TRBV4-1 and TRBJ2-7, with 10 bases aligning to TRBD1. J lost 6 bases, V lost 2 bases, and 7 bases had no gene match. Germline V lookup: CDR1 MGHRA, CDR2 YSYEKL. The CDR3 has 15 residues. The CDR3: CASSQPGTGVPEQYF. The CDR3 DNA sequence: TGCGCCAGCAGCCAACCCGGGACAGGGGTTCCCGAGCAGTACTTC.

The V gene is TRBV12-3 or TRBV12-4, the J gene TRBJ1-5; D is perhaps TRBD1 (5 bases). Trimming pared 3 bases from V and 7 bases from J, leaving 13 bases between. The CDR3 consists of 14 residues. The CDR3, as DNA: TGTGCCAGCAGTTTGGGGGTAACAGGCCAGCCCCAGCATTTT. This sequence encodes CASSLGVTGQPQHF.

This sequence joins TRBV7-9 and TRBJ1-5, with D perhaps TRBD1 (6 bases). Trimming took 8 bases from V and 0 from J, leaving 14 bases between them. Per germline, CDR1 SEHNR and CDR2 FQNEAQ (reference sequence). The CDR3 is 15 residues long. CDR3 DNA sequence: TGTGCCAGCTCCCGGGGGGGGCTTAGCAATCAGCCCCAGCATTTT. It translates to CASSRGGLSNQPQHF.